This T cell receptor (beta chain) was observed in a study of patients and donors after allogeneic stem cell transplantation. TCRdb ran MiXCR on the RT-PCR reads and lists one entry per CDR3 protein. The repertoire holds roughly 940,000 distinct CDR3 sequences, with 18% as singletons. This clonotype showed up just a few times. Deletions cut 1 base from V and 4 bases from J, with 14 bases between. The CDR3 is 16 residues long. Germline CDR1 is SGHTA and CDR2 is FQGNSA. V and J are TRBV7-2 and TRBJ1-3; D is possibly TRBD1 (5 bases). Sequencing input: blood, either unsorted or a sorted T cell fraction (not recorded which). This receptor was identified in a human donor who was either an allogeneic HSCT recipient or a stem cell or donor lymphocyte infusion donor (not recorded which). It is not recorded whose cells these are; they may come from a transplant donor. CDR3: CASSLEDGRAGNTIYF. CDR3 nucleotides: TGTGCCAGCAGCTTAGAAGACGGCAGGGCGGGAAACACCATATATTTT.